A selection of T cell receptor beta chains follows, all from one sample in a study of cytomegalovirus exposure and HLA in healthy donors. The method was immunoSEQ multiplex PCR; TCRdb's version includes in-frame clones alone and lacks a portion of them. The sample comprises approximately 100,000 clones, about 85% of which are singletons, and over 7% rests with the top ten. Material: PBMCs. The receptors derive from a middle-aged man in good health and CMV-seropositive. CDR3s include the opening cysteine and the closing phenylalanine or tryptophan. Each record gives: J gene, V gene, CDR3 protein.

TRBJ2-7	TRBV5-6	CASSSTLTGNYEQYF
TRBJ1-2	TRBV6-5	CASSFTGQGYGYTF
TRBJ2-1	TRBV7-3	CASSLISGGEESNEQFF
-	TRBV18	CASSPAGQGGNEQYF
-	TRBV11-2	CASSPGGAPYEQYF
TRBJ1-1	TRBV29-1	CSVERGILAFF
TRBJ2-6	TRBV7-8	CASSLALGGGANVLTF
TRBJ2-5	TRBV14	CASSHGLAGKETQYF
TRBJ1-2	TRBV19	CASRTETLKSSCGYTF
TRBJ2-1	TRBV5-4	CASSTGTPSYNEQFF
TRBJ2-3	TRBV5-1	CASSPWEADTQYF
TRBJ1-2	TRBV19	CASSIDLYGYTF
TRBJ2-3	TRBV6-1	CASSDRGALTDTQYF
TRBJ1-1	TRBV28	CASTTLNTEAFF
TRBJ2-7	TRBV6-6	CASRMGLAAYEQYF
TRBJ2-3	TRBV6-1	CATTAGADTDTQYF
TRBJ2-4	TRBV15	CATSREHTGTFKNIQYF
TRBJ1-1	TRBV20-1	CSARNGGEAFF
TRBJ2-5	TRBV11-2	CASSLQTSGWQETQYF
TRBJ2-7	TRBV27	CASSLSGTGGFGEQYF
TRBJ2-3	TRBV4-2	CASSLQGRADTQYF
TRBJ1-4	TRBV11-2	CASSSGVEEKLFF
TRBJ1-2	TRBV18	CASSPNRDGVHGYTF
TRBJ2-1	TRBV5-1	CASSGTGGVEQFF
TRBJ1-3	TRBV13	CASSFGQSGNTIYF
TRBJ1-5	TRBV30	CAWYGQPQHF
TRBJ2-5	TRBV18	CASSQTASGLADQETQYF
TRBJ2-1	TRBV7-2	CASSYGTSGSYNEQFF
TRBJ2-7	TRBV18	CASSPGLAGASEQYF
TRBJ1-1	TRBV19	CASSLRWDRAKRTEAFF
TRBJ2-7	TRBV6-1	CASSEGTDRGRKQYF
TRBJ2-5	TRBV2	CASRGTSGAETQYF
TRBJ2-6	TRBV5-1	CASTSAGAPGANVLTF
TRBJ2-6	TRBV7-2	CASSPHSGANVLTF
TRBJ2-1	TRBV7-8	CASSRRVSNNEQFF
TRBJ1-5	TRBV2	CASRDRNQPQHF
TRBJ2-7	TRBV28	CASSAPGQGRYEQYF
TRBJ2-2	TRBV5-6	CASSRSPGLASTGELFF
TRBJ1-1	TRBV27	CASSSLAHTGRMAEAFF
TRBJ1-2	TRBV19	CASSVGQLYGYTF
TRBJ2-7	TRBV19	CASSIKTGPYEQYF
TRBJ2-7	TRBV18	CASSRDRDGEQYF
TRBJ2-1	TRBV5-6	CASSLVSGGPYEQFF
TRBJ2-7	TRBV6-6	CASTISTGAFEQYF
TRBJ2-7	TRBV4-1	CASSQDILAGAYEQYF
TRBJ2-5	TRBV5-1	CASSLGGRKETQYF
TRBJ1-2	TRBV5-6	CASSFVLRQGGIGGYTF
TRBJ1-1	TRBV6-6	CASSRGHRNTEAFF